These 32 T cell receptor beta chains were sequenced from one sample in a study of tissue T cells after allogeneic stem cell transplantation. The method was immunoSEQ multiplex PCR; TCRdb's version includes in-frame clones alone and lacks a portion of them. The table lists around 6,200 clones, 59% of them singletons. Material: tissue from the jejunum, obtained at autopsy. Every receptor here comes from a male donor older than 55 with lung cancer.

Here the CDR3 reads CASSYSIRRGHLETQYF. In DNA form, the CDR3 reads TGTGCCAGCAGTTACTCGATACGCCGCGGGCACTTGGAGACCCAGTACTTC. The V call is TRBV6-2 or TRBV6-3, the J call TRBJ2-5, with D tentatively TRBD2 (5 bases). The CDR3 is 17 residues long. V was pared by 0 bases and J by 5 bases, with 19 bases between. Per the germline V gene, CDR1 is MNHEY and CDR2 is SVGEGT.

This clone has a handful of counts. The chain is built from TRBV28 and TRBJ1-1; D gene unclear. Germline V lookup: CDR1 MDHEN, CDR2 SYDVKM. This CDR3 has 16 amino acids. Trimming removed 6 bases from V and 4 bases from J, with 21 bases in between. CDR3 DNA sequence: TGTGCCAGCAGAGAACTCCTTGGGAAGGAGGGCACTGAAGCTTTCTTT. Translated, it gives CASRELLGKEGTEAFF.

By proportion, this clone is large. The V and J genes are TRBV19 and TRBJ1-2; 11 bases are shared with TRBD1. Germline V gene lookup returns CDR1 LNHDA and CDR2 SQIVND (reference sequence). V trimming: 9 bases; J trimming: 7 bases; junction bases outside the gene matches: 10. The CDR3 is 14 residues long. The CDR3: CASRFGQGAGGYTF. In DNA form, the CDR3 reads TGTGCCAGCCGATTCGGACAGGGGGCAGGTGGCTACACCTTC. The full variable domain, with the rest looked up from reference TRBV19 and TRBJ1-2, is DGGITQSPKYLFRKEGQNVTLSCEQNLNHDAMYWYRQDPGQGLRLIYYSQIVNDFQKGDIAEGYSVSREKKESFPLTVTSAQKNPTAFYLCASRFGQGAGGYTFGSGTRLTVV.

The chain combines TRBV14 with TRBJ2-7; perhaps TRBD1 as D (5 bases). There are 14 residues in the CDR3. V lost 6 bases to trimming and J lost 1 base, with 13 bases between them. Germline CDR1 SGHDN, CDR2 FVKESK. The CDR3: CASSIVQGSYEQYF. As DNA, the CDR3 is TGTGCCAGCAGTATCGTGCAGGGATCCTACGAGCAGTACTTC.

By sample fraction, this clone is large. CDR3 sequence reads: CASSQPTGTSGRGRLEQYF. The CDR3 DNA reads TGTGCCAGCAGCCAACCCACCGGGACTAGCGGGAGGGGGCGACTCGAGCAGTACTTC. The chain has TRBV4-2 and TRBJ2-7; 16 nucleotides agree with TRBD2. With V trimmed by 2 bases and J by 6 bases, 13 bases remained unmatched. The CDR3 has 19 amino acids. Germline CDR1 is LGHNA and CDR2 is YNFKEQ.

The CDR3 DNA follows: TGTGCCAGCAGTTGGAGACAGATTGGGGGTGGCTACACCTTC. Encoded protein: CASSWRQIGGGYTF. The chain couples TRBV27 to TRBJ1-2, with D perhaps TRBD1 (5 bases). Trimming took off 4 bases at V and 7 bases at J, with 16 bases between the two ends. The germline CDR1 and CDR2 sequences are MNHEY and SMNVEV (reference sequence). The CDR3 runs 14 residues.

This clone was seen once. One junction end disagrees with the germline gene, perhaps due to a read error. The CDR3 DNA follows: TGCGGGGGCCCGTCTTTCGAGCAGTACTTC. Protein product: CGGPSFEQYF. The rearrangement links TRBV7-3 to TRBJ2-7; TRBD1 or TRBD2 may be the D gene (6 bases each). This CDR3 contains 10 residues. Looked up from germline, CDR1 is SGHTA and CDR2 is FQGTGA.

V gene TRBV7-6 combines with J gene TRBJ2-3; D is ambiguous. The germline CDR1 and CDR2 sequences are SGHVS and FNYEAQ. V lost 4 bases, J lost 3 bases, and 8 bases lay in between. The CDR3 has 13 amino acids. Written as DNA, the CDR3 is TGTGCCAGCAGCTCATCCGTAACAGATACGCAGTATTTT. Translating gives CASSSSVTDTQYF.

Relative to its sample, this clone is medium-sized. The CDR3 loop reads CASSPLVGQTRDQNYEQYF. The CDR3 DNA follows: TGTGCCAGCAGCCCATTGGTCGGCCAGACCCGGGACCAAAACTACGAGCAGTACTTC. The chain is built from TRBV7-2 and TRBJ2-7, with D perhaps TRBD1 or TRBD2 (5 bases each). V was trimmed by 5 bases and J by 3 bases, leaving 29 bases between them. The CDR3 is 19 residues long. CDR1 SGHTA and CDR2 FQGNSA come from the germline V gene.

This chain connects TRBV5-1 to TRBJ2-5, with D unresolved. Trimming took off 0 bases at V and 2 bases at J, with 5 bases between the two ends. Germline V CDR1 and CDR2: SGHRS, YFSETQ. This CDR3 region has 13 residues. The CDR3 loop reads CASSLVPQETQYF. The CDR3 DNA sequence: TGCGCCAGCAGCTTGGTTCCACAAGAGACCCAGTACTTC.

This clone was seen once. The CDR3 spells CASSADRNNEQFF. The CDR3 DNA reads TGTGCCAGCAGTGCTGACAGAAACAATGAGCAGTTCTTC. The V call is TRBV6-2 or TRBV6-3, the J call TRBJ2-1; D perhaps matches TRBD1 (5 bases). Trimming took 5 bases from V and 5 from J, leaving 10 bases between them. The germline CDR1 and CDR2 sequences are MNHEY and SVGEGT. This CDR3 is built from 13 residues.

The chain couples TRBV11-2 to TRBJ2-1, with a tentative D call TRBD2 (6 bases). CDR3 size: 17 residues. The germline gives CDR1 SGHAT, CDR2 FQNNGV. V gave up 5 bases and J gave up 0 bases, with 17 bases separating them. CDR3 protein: CASSPSFGLTSYNEQFF. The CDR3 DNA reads TGTGCCAGCAGCCCCTCTTTTGGACTAACCTCCTACAATGAGCAGTTCTTC. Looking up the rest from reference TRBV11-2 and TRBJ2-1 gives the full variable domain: EAGVAQSPRYKIIEKRQSVAFWCNPISGHATLYWYQQILGQGPKLLIQFQNNGVVDDSQLPKDRFSAERLKGVDSTLKIQPAKLEDSAVYLCASSPSFGLTSYNEQFFGPGTRLTVL.

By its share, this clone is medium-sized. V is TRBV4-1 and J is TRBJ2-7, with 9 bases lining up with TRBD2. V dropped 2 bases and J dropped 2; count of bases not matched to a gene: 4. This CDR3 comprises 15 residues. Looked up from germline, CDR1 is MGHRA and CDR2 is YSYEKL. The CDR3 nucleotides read TGCGCCAGCAGCCAACCGGGACTAGCAACCTACGAGCAGTACTTC. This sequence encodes CASSQPGLATYEQYF.

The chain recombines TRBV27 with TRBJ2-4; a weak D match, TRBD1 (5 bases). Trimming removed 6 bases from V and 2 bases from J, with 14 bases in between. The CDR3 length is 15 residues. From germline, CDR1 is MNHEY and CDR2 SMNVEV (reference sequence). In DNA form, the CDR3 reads TGTGCCAGCAGGGATGGGGCTTTTTCCAAAAACATTCAGTACTTC. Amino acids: CASRDGAFSKNIQYF.

In DNA form, the CDR3 reads TGCGCCAGCAGCTCACAGGGTATAATCTCTGAAGCTTTCTTT. Its protein product is CASSSQGIISEAFF. The rearrangement links TRBV5-1 to TRBJ1-1, with a tentative D call TRBD1 (6 bases). The CDR3 is made up of 14 amino acids. CDR1 SGHRS and CDR2 YFSETQ come from the germline V gene. Between the trimmed V and J ends, which lost 3 bases and 6 bases, there was a span of 15 bases.

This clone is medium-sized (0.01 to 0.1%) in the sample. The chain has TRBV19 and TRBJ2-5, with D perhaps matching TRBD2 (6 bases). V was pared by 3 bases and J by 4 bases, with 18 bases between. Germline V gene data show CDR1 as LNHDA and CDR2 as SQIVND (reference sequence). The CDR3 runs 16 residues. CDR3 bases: TGTGCCAGTAGTATTGGACGGGGCGGGGTAGGAGAGACCCAGTACTTC. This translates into CASSIGRGGVGETQYF. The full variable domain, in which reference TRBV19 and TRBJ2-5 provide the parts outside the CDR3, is DGGITQSPKYLFRKEGQNVTLSCEQNLNHDAMYWYRQDPGQGLRLIYYSQIVNDFQKGDIAEGYSVSREKKESFPLTVTSAQKNPTAFYLCASSIGRGGVGETQYFGPGTRLLVL.

CDR3 residues: CASSSLPGRYEQYF. The CDR3, as DNA: TGTGCCAGCAGCTCGCTACCGGGGCGGTACGAGCAGTACTTC. The chain employs TRBV5-5 and TRBJ2-7; D possibly matches TRBD1 or TRBD2 (5 bases each). Germline V gene sequence: CDR1 SGHKS, CDR2 YYEKEE (reference sequence). The CDR3 sequence is 14 residues long. Trimming shortened V by 3 bases and J by 4 bases, and 14 bases separated the two germline ends.

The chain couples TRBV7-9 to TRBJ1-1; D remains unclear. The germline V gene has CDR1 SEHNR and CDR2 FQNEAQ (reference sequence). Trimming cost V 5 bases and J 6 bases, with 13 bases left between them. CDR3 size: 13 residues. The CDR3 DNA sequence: TGTGCCAGCAGCCCTCCGCGGGCTTCTGAAGCTTTCTTT. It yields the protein CASSPPRASEAFF.

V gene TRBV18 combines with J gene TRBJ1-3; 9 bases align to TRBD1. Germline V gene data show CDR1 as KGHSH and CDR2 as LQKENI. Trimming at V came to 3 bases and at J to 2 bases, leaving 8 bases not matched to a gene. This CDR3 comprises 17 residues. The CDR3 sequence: CASSPPGTGHAGNTIYF. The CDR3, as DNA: TGTGCCAGCTCACCGCCCGGGACAGGGCACGCTGGAAACACCATATATTTT.

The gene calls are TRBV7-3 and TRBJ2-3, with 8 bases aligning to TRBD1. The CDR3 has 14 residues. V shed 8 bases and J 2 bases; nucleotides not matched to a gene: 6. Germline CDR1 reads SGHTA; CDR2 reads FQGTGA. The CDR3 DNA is TGTGCCAGCCGACCGGGACAGGTCACAGATACGCAGTATTTT. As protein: CASRPGQVTDTQYF.

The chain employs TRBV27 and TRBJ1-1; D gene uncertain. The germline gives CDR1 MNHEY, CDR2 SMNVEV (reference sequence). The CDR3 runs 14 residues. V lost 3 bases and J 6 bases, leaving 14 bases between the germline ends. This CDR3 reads CASSFLPPPPEAFF. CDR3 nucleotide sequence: TGTGCCAGCAGTTTTTTGCCCCCTCCCCCTGAAGCTTTCTTT.

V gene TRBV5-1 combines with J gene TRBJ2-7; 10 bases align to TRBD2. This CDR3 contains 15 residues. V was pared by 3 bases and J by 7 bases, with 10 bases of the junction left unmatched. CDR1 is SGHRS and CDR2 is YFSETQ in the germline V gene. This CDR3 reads CASSSSQSGRGEQYF. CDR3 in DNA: TGCGCCAGCAGCTCTTCCCAAAGCGGGAGGGGGGAGCAGTACTTC. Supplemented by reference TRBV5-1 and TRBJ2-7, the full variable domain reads KAGVTQTPRYLIKTRGQQVTLSCSPISGHRSVSWYQQTPGQGLQFLFEYFSETQRNKGNFPGRFSGRQFSNSRSEMNVSTLELGDSALYLCASSSSQSGRGEQYFGPGTRLTVT.

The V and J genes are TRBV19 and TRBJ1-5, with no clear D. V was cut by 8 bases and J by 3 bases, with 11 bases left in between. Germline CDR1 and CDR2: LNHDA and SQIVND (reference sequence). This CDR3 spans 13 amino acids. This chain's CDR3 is CASGGQPNQPQHF. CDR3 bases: TGTGCCAGTGGAGGGCAGCCCAATCAGCCCCAGCATTTT. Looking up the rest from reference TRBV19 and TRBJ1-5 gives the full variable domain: DGGITQSPKYLFRKEGQNVTLSCEQNLNHDAMYWYRQDPGQGLRLIYYSQIVNDFQKGDIAEGYSVSREKKESFPLTVTSAQKNPTAFYLCASGGQPNQPQHFGDGTRLSIL.

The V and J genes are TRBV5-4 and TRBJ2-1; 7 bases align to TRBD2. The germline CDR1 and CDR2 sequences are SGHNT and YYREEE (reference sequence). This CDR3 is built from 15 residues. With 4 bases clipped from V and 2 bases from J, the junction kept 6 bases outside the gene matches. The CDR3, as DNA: TGTGCCAGCAGCATCGGACTAGGGCCCTACAATGAGCAGTTCTTC. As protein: CASSIGLGPYNEQFF.

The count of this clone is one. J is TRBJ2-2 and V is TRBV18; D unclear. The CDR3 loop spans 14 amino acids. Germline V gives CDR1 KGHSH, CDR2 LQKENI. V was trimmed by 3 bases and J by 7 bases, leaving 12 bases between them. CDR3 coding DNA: TGTGCCAGCTCACCGGAACGTTCAGTCGGGGAGCTGTTTTTT. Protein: CASSPERSVGELFF.

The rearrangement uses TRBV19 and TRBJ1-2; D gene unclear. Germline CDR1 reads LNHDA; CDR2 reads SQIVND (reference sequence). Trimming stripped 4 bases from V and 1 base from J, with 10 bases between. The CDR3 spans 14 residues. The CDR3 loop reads CASSTFPNNYGYTF. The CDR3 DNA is TGTGCCAGTAGTACCTTCCCGAATAACTATGGCTACACCTTC. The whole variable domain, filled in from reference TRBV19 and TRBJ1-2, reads DGGITQSPKYLFRKEGQNVTLSCEQNLNHDAMYWYRQDPGQGLRLIYYSQIVNDFQKGDIAEGYSVSREKKESFPLTVTSAQKNPTAFYLCASSTFPNNYGYTFGSGTRLTVV.

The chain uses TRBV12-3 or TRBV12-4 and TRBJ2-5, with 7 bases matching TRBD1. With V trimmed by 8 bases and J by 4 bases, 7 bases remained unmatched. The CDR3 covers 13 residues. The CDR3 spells CASSSPGGETQYF. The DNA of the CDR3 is TGTGCCAGCTCGAGCCCAGGGGGAGAGACCCAGTACTTC.

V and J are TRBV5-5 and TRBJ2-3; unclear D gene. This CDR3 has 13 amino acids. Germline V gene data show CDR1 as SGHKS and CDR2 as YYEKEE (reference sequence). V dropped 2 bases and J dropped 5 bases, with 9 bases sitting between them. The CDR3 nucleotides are TGTGCCAGCAGCTTAAACGTATTAGATACGCAGTATTTT. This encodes CASSLNVLDTQYF. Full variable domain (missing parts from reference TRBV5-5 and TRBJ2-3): DAGVTQSPTHLIKTRGQQVTLRCSPISGHKSVSWYQQVLGQGPQFIFQYYEKEERGRGNFPDRFSARQFPNYSSELNVNALLLGDSALYLCASSLNVLDTQYFGPGTRLTVL.

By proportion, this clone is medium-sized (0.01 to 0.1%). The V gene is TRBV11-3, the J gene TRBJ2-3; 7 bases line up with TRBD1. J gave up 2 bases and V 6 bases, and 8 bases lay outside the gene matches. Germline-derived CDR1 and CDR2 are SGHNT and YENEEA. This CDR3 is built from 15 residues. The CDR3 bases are TGTGCCAGCAGTCGAGCCGGGACAGACACAGATACGCAGTATTTT. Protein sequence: CASSRAGTDTDTQYF.

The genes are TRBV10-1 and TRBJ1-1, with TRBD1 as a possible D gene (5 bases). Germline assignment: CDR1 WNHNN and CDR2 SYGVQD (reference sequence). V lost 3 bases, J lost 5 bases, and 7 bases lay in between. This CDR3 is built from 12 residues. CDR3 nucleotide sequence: TGCGCCAGCAGTGAAGAGGGGACTGAAGCTTTCTTT. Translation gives CASSEEGTEAFF.

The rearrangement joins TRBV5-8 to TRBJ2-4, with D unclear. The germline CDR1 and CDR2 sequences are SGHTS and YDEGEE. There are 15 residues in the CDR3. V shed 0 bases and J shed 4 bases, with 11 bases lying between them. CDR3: CASSLGVTSKNIQYF. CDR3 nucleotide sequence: TGTGCCAGCAGCTTGGGGGTGACAAGTAAAAACATTCAGTACTTC.

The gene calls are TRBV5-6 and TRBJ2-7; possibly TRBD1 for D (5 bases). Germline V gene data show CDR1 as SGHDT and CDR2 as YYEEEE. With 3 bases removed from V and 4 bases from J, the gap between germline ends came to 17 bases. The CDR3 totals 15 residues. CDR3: CASSSYLDSAYEQYF. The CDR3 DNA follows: TGTGCCAGCAGCTCGTACCTCGACAGTGCGTACGAGCAGTACTTC.